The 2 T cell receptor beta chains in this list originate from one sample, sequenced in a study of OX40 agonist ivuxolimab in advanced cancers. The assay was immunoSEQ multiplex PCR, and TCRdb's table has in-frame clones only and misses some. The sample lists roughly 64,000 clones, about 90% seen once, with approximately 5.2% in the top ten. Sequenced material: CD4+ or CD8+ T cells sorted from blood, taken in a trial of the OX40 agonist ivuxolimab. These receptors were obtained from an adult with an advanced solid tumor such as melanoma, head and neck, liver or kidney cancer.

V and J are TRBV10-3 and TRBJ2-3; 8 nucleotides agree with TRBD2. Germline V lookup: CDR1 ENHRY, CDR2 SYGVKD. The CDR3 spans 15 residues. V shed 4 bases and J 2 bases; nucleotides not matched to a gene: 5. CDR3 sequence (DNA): TGTGCCATCAGTGCAGCGGGGGTCACCACAGATACGCAGTATTTT. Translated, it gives CAISAAGVTTDTQYF.

CDR3 amino acids: CAWIWNTEAFF. As DNA, the CDR3 is TGTGCCTGGATTTGGAACACTGAAGCTTTCTTT. The chain carries TRBV30 and TRBJ1-1; D is unresolved. The CDR3 loop spans 11 amino acids. Germline lookup yields CDR1 GTSNPN and CDR2 SVGIG (reference sequence). Trimming shortened V by 4 bases and J by 1 base, and 4 bases separated the two germline ends.